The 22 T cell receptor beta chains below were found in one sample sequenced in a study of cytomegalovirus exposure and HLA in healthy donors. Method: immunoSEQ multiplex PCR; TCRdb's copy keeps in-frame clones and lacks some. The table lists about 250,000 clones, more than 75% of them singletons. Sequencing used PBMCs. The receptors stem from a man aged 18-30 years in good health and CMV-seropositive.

The CDR3 sequence is CASSRGAGVSTEQYF. The CDR3 DNA sequence: TGTGCCAGCAGCCGAGGGGCGGGAGTGTCTACCGAGCAGTACTTC. The gene calls are TRBV7-8 and TRBJ2-7, with 7 positions matching TRBD2. Germline V lookup: CDR1 SGHVS, CDR2 FQNEAQ. After removal of 5 bases from V and 6 bases from J, the junction contained 13 bases not matched to a gene. The CDR3 consists of 15 residues.

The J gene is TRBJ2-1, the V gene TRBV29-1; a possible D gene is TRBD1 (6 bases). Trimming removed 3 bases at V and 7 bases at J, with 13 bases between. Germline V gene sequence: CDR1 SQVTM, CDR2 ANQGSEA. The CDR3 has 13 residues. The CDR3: CSVDRGKRNEQFF. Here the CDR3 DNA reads TGCAGCGTTGACAGGGGAAAGAGGAATGAGCAGTTCTTC.

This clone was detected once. The DNA for the CDR3 is TGCGCCAGCAGCCAAGAAGCCACAGATACGCAGTATTTT. As protein: CASSQEATDTQYF. The V and J genes are TRBV4-3 and TRBJ2-3; D is unclear. The CDR3 is 13 residues long. Germline CDR1 and CDR2: LGHNA and YSLEER. Trimming removed 0 bases at V and 2 bases at J, with 3 bases between.

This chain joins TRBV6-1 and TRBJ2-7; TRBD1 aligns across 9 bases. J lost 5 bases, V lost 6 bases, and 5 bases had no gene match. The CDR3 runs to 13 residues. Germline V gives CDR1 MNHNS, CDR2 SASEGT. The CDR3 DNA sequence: TGTGCCAGCAGCAGCCGGGACAGGGACGAGCAGTACTTC. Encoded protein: CASSSRDRDEQYF.

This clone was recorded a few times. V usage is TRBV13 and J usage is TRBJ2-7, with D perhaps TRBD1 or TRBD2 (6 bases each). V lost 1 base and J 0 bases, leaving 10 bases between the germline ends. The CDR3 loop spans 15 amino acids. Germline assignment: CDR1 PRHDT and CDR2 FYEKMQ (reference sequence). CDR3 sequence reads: CASSLAGALSYEQYF. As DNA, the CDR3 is TGTGCCAGCAGCTTAGCGGGGGCTCTCTCCTACGAGCAGTACTTC.

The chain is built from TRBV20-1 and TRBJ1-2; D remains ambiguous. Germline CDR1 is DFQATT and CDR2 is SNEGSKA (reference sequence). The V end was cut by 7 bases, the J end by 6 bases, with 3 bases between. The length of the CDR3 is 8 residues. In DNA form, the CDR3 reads TGCAGTGGGGATGGCTACACCTTC. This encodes CSGDGYTF.

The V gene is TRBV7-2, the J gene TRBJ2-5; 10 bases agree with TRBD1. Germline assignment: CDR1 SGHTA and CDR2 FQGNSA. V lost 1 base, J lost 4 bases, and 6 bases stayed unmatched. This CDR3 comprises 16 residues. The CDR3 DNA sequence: TGTGCCAGCAGCTTAGTGGGACAGGGGAAGGGAGAGACCCAGTACTTC. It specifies CASSLVGQGKGETQYF. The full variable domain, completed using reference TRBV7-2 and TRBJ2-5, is GAGVSQSPSNKVTEKGKDVELRCDPISGHTALYWYRQSLGQGLEFLIYFQGNSAPDKSGLPSDRFSAERTGGSVSTLTIQRTQQEDSAVYLCASSLVGQGKGETQYFGPGTRLLVL.

The CDR3 spells CSVEDLPGQGGTDTQYF. In nucleotides, the CDR3 is TGCAGCGTTGAAGATCTTCCGGGACAGGGGGGAACAGATACGCAGTATTTT. This chain uses TRBV29-1 with TRBJ2-3, with TRBD1 identical over 11 bases. This CDR3 has 17 amino acids. V shed 0 bases, J shed 3 bases, and the junction held 8 bases outside the gene matches. Germline V lookup: CDR1 SQVTM, CDR2 ANQGSEA.

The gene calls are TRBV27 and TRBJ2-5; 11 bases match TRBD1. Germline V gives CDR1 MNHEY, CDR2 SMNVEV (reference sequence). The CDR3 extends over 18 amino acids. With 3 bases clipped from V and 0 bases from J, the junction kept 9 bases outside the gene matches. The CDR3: CASSLGQGVGGYQETQYF. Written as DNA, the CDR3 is TGTGCCAGCAGTTTGGGACAGGGGGTTGGGGGTTACCAAGAGACCCAGTACTTC.

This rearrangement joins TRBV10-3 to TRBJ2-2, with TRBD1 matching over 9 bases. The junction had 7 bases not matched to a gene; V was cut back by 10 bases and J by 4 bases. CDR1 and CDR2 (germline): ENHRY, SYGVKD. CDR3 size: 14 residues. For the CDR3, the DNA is TGTGCCAGTCAGGGGACAGGGCCCACCGGGGAGCTGTTTTTT. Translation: CASQGTGPTGELFF.

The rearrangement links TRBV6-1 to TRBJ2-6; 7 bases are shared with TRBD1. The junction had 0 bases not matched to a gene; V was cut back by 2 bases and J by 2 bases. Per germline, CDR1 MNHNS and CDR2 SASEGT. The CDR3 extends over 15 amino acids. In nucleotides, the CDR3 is TGTGCCAGCAGTGAACAGGGGGCTGGGGCCAACGTCCTGACTTTC. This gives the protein CASSEQGAGANVLTF.

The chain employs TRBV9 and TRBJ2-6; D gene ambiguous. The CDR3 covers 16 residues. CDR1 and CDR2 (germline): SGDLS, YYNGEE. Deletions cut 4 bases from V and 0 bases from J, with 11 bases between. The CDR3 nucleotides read TGTGCCAGCAGCCCCGTCAGCTTCTCTGGGGCCAACGTCCTGACTTTC. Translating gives CASSPVSFSGANVLTF.

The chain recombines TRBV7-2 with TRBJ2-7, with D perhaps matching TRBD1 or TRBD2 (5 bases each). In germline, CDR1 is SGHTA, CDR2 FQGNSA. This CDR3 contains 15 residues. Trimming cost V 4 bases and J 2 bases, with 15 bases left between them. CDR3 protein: CASSSTGGSTYEQYF. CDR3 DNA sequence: TGTGCCAGCAGCTCTACAGGAGGATCCACCTACGAGCAGTACTTC.

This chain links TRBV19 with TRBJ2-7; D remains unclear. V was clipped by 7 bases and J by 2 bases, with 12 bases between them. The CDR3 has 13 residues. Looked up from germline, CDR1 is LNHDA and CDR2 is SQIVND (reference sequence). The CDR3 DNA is TGTGCCAGTAAGCAAGGGTCCCCCTACGAGCAGTACTTC. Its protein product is CASKQGSPYEQYF.

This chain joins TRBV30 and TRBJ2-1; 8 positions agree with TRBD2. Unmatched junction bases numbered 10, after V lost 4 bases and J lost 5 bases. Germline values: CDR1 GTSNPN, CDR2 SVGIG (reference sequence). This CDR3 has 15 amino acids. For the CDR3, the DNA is TGTGCCTGGAAGCGCGGGAGGAACTCAAACAATGAGCAGTTCTTC. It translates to CAWKRGRNSNNEQFF.

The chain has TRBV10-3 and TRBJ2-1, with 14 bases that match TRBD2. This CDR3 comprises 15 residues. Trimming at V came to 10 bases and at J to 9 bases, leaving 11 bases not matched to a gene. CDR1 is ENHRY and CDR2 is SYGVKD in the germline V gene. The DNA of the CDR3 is TGTGCCACCAGAGGGACTAGCGGGAGTAGAGCTGAGCAGTTCTTC. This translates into CATRGTSGSRAEQFF.

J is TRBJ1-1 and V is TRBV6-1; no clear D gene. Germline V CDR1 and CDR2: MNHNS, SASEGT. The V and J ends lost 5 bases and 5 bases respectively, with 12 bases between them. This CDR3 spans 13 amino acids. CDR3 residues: CASSKEGHTEAFF. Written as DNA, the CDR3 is TGTGCCAGCAGTAAAGAGGGTCATACTGAAGCTTTCTTT.

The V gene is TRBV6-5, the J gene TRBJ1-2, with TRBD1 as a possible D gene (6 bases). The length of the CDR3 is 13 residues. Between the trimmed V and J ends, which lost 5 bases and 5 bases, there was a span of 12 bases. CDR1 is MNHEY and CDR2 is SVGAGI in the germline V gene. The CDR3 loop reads CASSQDSLYGYTF. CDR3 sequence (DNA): TGTGCCAGCAGTCAGGACAGCCTATATGGCTACACCTTC.

CDR3 residues: CASRLAGETQYF. The CDR3 nucleotides are TGTGCCAGCCGCCTAGCGGGGGAGACCCAGTACTTC. The V gene is TRBV6-1, the J gene TRBJ2-5, with TRBD2 identical over 9 bases. The V gene end was trimmed by 8 bases and the J gene end by 5 bases; junction bases not matched to a gene: 3. Germline V gene sequence: CDR1 MNHNS, CDR2 SASEGT. CDR3 size: 12 residues.

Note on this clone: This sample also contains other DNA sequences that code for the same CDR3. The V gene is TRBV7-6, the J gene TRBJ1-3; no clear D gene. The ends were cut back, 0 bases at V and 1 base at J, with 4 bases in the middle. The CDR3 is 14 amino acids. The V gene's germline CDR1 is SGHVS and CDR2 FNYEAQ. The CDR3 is CASSLAGSGNTIYF. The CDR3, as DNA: TGTGCCAGCAGCTTAGCAGGGTCTGGAAACACCATATATTTT.

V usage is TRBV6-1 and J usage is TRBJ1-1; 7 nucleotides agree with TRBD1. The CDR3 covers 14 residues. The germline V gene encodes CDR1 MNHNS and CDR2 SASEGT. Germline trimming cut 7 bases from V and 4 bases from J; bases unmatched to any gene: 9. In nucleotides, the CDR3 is TGTGCCAGCACCCTTCGACAGGGCAGCACTGAAGCTTTCTTT. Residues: CASTLRQGSTEAFF.

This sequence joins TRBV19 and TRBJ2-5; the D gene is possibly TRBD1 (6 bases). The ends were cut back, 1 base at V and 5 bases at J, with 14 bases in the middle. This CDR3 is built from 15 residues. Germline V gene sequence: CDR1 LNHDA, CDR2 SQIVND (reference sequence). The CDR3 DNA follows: TGTGCCAGTAGTATAGTTGGGGGCTCCCAGGAGACCCAGTACTTC. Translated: CASSIVGGSQETQYF.